One and the same sample provided the 29 T cell receptor beta chains below, sequenced in a study of T cells in localized non-small cell lung cancer. Method: immunoSEQ multiplex PCR; TCRdb's copy keeps in-frame clones and lacks some. In the table there are about 40,000 clones, approximately 86% of which are singletons. Sequencing used peripheral blood, obtained before any cancer treatment. These receptors all come from a man between 40 and 69 years old with stage I lung adenocarcinoma.

The rearrangement joins TRBV2 to TRBJ2-7; 7 bases agree with TRBD1. The CDR3 totals 13 residues. The J segment lost 0 bases and the V segment lost 10 bases, leaving 6 bases of the junction unmatched. Germline lookup yields CDR1 SNHLY and CDR2 FYNNEI. CDR3 coding DNA: TGTGCCATCGGGACAGCCCACTCCTACGAGCAGTACTTC. Its translation is CAIGTAHSYEQYF.

The chain uses TRBV11-2 and TRBJ1-2, with TRBD1 matching over 7 bases. V lost 5 bases, J lost 5 bases, and 8 bases stayed unmatched. The CDR3 consists of 14 residues. Germline assignment: CDR1 SGHAT and CDR2 FQNNGV. This CDR3 reads CASSIDREPYGYTF. DNA of the CDR3: TGTGCCAGCAGCATCGACAGGGAACCGTATGGCTACACCTTC.

The rearrangement links TRBV6-6 to TRBJ1-6; no clear D gene. Deletions cut 2 bases from V and 7 bases from J, with 12 bases between. The germline V gene has CDR1 MNHNY and CDR2 SVGAGI (reference sequence). This CDR3 comprises 15 residues. Here the CDR3 DNA reads TGTGCCAGCAGTTACGGGCGGAACCAAAATTCACCCCTCCACTTT. It codes for CASSYGRNQNSPLHF.

This clone was recorded a few times. This chain links TRBV28 with TRBJ1-5, with 11 positions matching TRBD1. Germline CDR1 MDHEN, CDR2 SYDVKM. V dropped 2 bases and J dropped 5; count of bases not matched to a gene: 8. The CDR3 covers 17 residues. CDR3 in DNA: TGTGCCAGCAGTTTAATAGGGGGACAGGGGGGCCATCAGCCCCAGCATTTT. This gives the protein CASSLIGGQGGHQPQHF.

This chain connects TRBV27 to TRBJ2-2; a weak D match, TRBD2 (5 bases). The CDR3 runs to 12 residues. V lost 7 bases and J 4 bases, leaving 7 bases between the germline ends. From germline, CDR1 is MNHEY and CDR2 SMNVEV (reference sequence). The CDR3 sequence: CASKRGTGELFF. In DNA form, the CDR3 reads TGTGCCAGCAAACGGGGCACCGGGGAGCTGTTTTTT.

The V gene is TRBV5-1, the J gene TRBJ2-2; 8 bases match TRBD2. V shed 4 bases, J shed 6 bases, and the junction held 11 bases outside the gene matches. Germline CDR1 is SGHRS and CDR2 is YFSETQ. This CDR3 contains 16 residues. CDR3 bases: TGCGCCAGCAGCCCCGGAGAAGCGGGAGTACCCGGGGAGCTGTTTTTT. Translation: CASSPGEAGVPGELFF.

The chain recombines TRBV11-2 with TRBJ1-1, with 11 bases identical to TRBD1. CDR1 is SGHAT, CDR2 FQNNGV, per germline. The J segment lost 2 bases and the V segment lost 5 bases, leaving 7 bases of the junction unmatched. The CDR3 totals 16 residues. This CDR3 is CASSPGQGVVNTEAFF. The CDR3 coding sequence is TGTGCCAGCAGCCCGGGACAGGGGGTGGTAAACACTGAAGCTTTCTTT.

The gene calls are TRBV6-5 and TRBJ2-7, with D perhaps assigned TRBD1 or TRBD2 (5 bases each). This CDR3 comprises 14 residues. Trimming removed 6 bases from V and 7 bases from J, with 19 bases in between. Germline CDR1 reads MNHEY; CDR2 reads SVGAGI. The CDR3 sequence is CASRSGTTMIEQYF. CDR3 nucleotides: TGTGCCAGCAGATCCGGGACGACTATGATTGAGCAGTACTTC.

J is TRBJ1-1 and V is TRBV19, with 12 bases matching TRBD1. This CDR3 has 14 residues. V shed 7 bases and J 11 bases; nucleotides not matched to a gene: 11. The germline CDR1 and CDR2 sequences are LNHDA and SQIVND (reference sequence). The CDR3 sequence is CASTTTRDRGLAFF. The CDR3 bases are TGTGCCAGTACTACTACCCGGGACAGGGGGCTCGCTTTCTTT. The entire variable domain, with the rest obtained from reference TRBV19 and TRBJ1-1, is as follows: DGGITQSPKYLFRKEGQNVTLSCEQNLNHDAMYWYRQDPGQGLRLIYYSQIVNDFQKGDIAEGYSVSREKKESFPLTVTSAQKNPTAFYLCASTTTRDRGLAFFGQGTRLTVV.

The chain couples TRBV7-9 to TRBJ2-1; 12 nucleotides align to TRBD2. V trimming: 5 bases; J trimming: 1 base; junction bases outside the gene matches: 9. The CDR3 sequence is 18 residues long. The V gene's germline CDR1 is SEHNR and CDR2 FQNEAQ (reference sequence). The CDR3 spells CASSLLAGGTSSYNEQFF. DNA of the CDR3: TGTGCCAGCAGCCTACTAGCGGGAGGAACTTCGTCCTACAATGAGCAGTTCTTC.

V is TRBV25-1 and J is TRBJ1-1, with a tentative D call TRBD1 (5 bases). With 5 bases removed from V and 0 bases from J, the gap between germline ends came to 10 bases. Germline V gives CDR1 MGHDK, CDR2 SYGVNS. The CDR3 has 14 amino acids. The CDR3 protein is CASSRGGLNTEAFF. CDR3 nucleotides: TGTGCCAGCAGTAGGGGCGGATTGAACACTGAAGCTTTCTTT. The whole variable domain, filled in from reference TRBV25-1 and TRBJ1-1, reads EADIYQTPRYLVIGTGKKITLECSQTMGHDKMYWYQQDPGMELHLIHYSYGVNSTEKGDLSSESTVSRIRTEHFPLTLESARPSHTSQYLCASSRGGLNTEAFFGQGTRLTVV.

The J gene is TRBJ1-1, the V gene TRBV29-1, with TRBD1 identical over 11 bases. The CDR3 has 14 residues. Germline CDR1 reads SQVTM; CDR2 reads ANQGSEA. V gave up 4 bases and J gave up 1 base; unmatched junction bases: 2. The chain's CDR3 is CSVGTGGTNTEAFF. CDR3 nucleotides: TGCAGCGTTGGGACAGGGGGCACGAACACTGAAGCTTTCTTT.

The chain combines TRBV4-1 with TRBJ2-1; no definite D call. CDR1 MGHRA and CDR2 YSYEKL come from the germline V gene. The V end was cut by 0 bases, the J end by 7 bases, with 7 bases between. The CDR3 totals 13 residues. CDR3 bases: TGCGCCAGCAGCCAAGAGATATTGAATGAGCAGTTCTTC. This encodes CASSQEILNEQFF.

The V gene is TRBV9, the J gene TRBJ1-2; perhaps TRBD1 as D (5 bases). This CDR3 is built from 15 residues. CDR1 SGDLS and CDR2 YYNGEE come from the germline V gene. V gave up 0 bases and J gave up 9 bases, with 18 bases separating them. The CDR3 spells CASSVGPRVQSSYTF. DNA of the CDR3: TGTGCCAGCAGCGTAGGCCCCAGGGTCCAGTCTAGCTACACCTTC.

The chain joins TRBV27 to TRBJ2-2; 9 bases map to TRBD2. CDR1 is MNHEY and CDR2 is SMNVEV in the germline V gene (reference sequence). V lost 5 bases to trimming and J lost 4 bases; unmatched junction nucleotides: 11. The CDR3 has 17 residues. CDR3 region: CASSLLGLAVTTGELFF. CDR3 coding DNA: TGTGCCAGCAGTCTTCTGGGACTAGCAGTAACCACCGGGGAGCTGTTTTTT.

V gene TRBV11-3 combines with J gene TRBJ2-2, with D uncertain. Per germline, CDR1 SGHNT and CDR2 YENEEA. Deletions cut 3 bases from V and 5 bases from J, with 7 bases between. The CDR3 totals 13 residues. For the CDR3, the DNA is TGTGCCAGCAGCTTCGGAAGGACCGGGGAGCTGTTTTTT. Amino acid sequence: CASSFGRTGELFF. The complete variable domain, with remaining parts taken from reference TRBV11-3 and TRBJ2-2, reads EAGVVQSPRYKIIEKKQPVAFWCNPISGHNTLYWYLQNLGQGPELLIRYENEEAVDDSQLPKDRFSAERLKGVDSTLKIQPAELGDSAVYLCASSFGRTGELFFGEGSRLTVL.

The V gene is TRBV28, the J gene TRBJ2-2; 9 positions agree with TRBD1. The CDR3 length is 15 residues. Germline trimming cut 2 bases from V and 7 bases from J; bases unmatched to any gene: 5. Germline V gives CDR1 MDHEN, CDR2 SYDVKM. The CDR3 DNA reads as TGTGCCAGCAGTTTACCTACAGGGGGCGGCGGGGAGCTGTTTTTT. This encodes CASSLPTGGGGELFF.

The table lists this clone with a count of one. The chain carries TRBV19 and TRBJ2-5, with D possibly TRBD1 on 6 matching bases. In germline, CDR1 is LNHDA, CDR2 SQIVND (reference sequence). The length of the CDR3 is 14 residues. Trimming took off 3 bases at V and 7 bases at J, with 15 bases between the two ends. The CDR3 nucleotides are TGTGCCAGTAGTATGGTAGCGATACAGGGGACCCAGTACTTC. This sequence encodes CASSMVAIQGTQYF.

This chain uses TRBV9 with TRBJ2-3, with no clear D. V dropped 4 bases and J dropped 4 bases, with 4 bases sitting between them. The CDR3 loop spans 11 amino acids. Germline V gene sequence: CDR1 SGDLS, CDR2 YYNGEE. In nucleotides, the CDR3 is TGTGCCAGCAGCTTTTCAGATACGCAGTATTTT. Encoded protein: CASSFSDTQYF.

The chain uses TRBV14 and TRBJ2-5, with 8 bases that match TRBD2. The trim removed 4 bases at V and 3 bases at J, leaving 7 bases unmatched. This CDR3 has 15 amino acids. The germline gives CDR1 SGHDN, CDR2 FVKESK. CDR3 nucleotide sequence: TGTGCCAGCAGCCCCCTTGGTAGCGGGAAAGAGACCCAGTACTTC. As protein: CASSPLGSGKETQYF.

This chain uses TRBV28 with TRBJ2-7, with 8 bases identical to TRBD1. V was clipped by 7 bases and J by 6 bases; unmatched bases: 14. This CDR3 is built from 15 residues. Germline V lookup: CDR1 MDHEN, CDR2 SYDVKM. CDR3 sequence: CASTDRGQGGGEQYF. The DNA of the CDR3 is TGTGCCAGCACCGATAGAGGACAGGGTGGAGGCGAGCAGTACTTC.

This rearrangement joins TRBV5-4 to TRBJ1-1; D is ambiguous. This CDR3 has 14 residues. Trimming took 4 bases from V and 4 from J, leaving 14 bases between them. Per the germline V gene, CDR1 is SGHNT and CDR2 is YYREEE (reference sequence). The CDR3 reads CASSPKSHLTEAFF. CDR3 bases: TGTGCCAGCAGCCCGAAGAGCCACCTCACTGAAGCTTTCTTT.

The table lists this clone with a count of one. V and J are TRBV5-1 and TRBJ2-1, with 7 bases identical to TRBD2. CDR1 is SGHRS and CDR2 is YFSETQ in the germline V gene. The CDR3 spans 15 residues. The V gene end was trimmed by 2 bases and the J gene end by 7 bases; junction bases not matched to a gene: 9. The CDR3 nucleotides are TGCGCCAGCAGCTTAGGGACTAACATGGAGAATGAGCAGTTCTTC. Translated, it gives CASSLGTNMENEQFF.

V gene TRBV28 combines with J gene TRBJ2-3; perhaps TRBD2 as D (5 bases). The CDR3 is 19 residues long. Germline CDR1 is MDHEN and CDR2 is SYDVKM. Trimming stripped 2 bases from V and 2 bases from J, with 23 bases between. Here the CDR3 reads CASSLPLAAGFGYTDTQYF. The CDR3 DNA sequence: TGTGCCAGCAGTTTACCGCTAGCAGCTGGTTTTGGGTACACAGATACGCAGTATTTT.

The chain uses TRBV2 and TRBJ2-3, with 7 bases identical to TRBD2. Germline values: CDR1 SNHLY, CDR2 FYNNEI. The CDR3 contains 13 residues. J lost 4 bases, V lost 8 bases, and 6 bases had no gene match. The CDR3 here is CASGGGVSDTQYF. For the CDR3, the DNA is TGTGCCAGCGGGGGGGGAGTGTCAGATACGCAGTATTTT. The variable domain in full, with the rest retrieved from reference TRBV2 and TRBJ2-3, is EPEVTQTPSHQVTQMGQEVILRCVPISNHLYFYWYRQILGQKVEFLVSFYNNEISEKSEIFDDQFSVERPDGSNFTLKIRSTKLEDSAMYFCASGGGVSDTQYFGPGTRLTVL.

The chain carries TRBV5-1 and TRBJ1-1, with D possibly matching TRBD1 (5 bases). Trimming took 0 bases from V and 3 from J, leaving 9 bases between them. Germline V gene data show CDR1 as SGHRS and CDR2 as YFSETQ. This CDR3 is built from 14 residues. The CDR3 is CASSLGQKYTEAFF. CDR3 bases: TGCGCCAGCAGCTTGGGACAGAAGTACACTGAAGCTTTCTTT.

The J gene is TRBJ1-3, the V gene TRBV7-2; D might be TRBD1 (6 bases). Germline lookup yields CDR1 SGHTA and CDR2 FQGNSA. The CDR3 has 14 amino acids. V lost 4 bases and J lost 4, with 11 bases in between. CDR3 amino acids: CASSSAGHGNTIYF. The CDR3 DNA is TGTGCCAGCAGCTCCGCGGGACACGGAAACACCATATATTTT.

This clone has a handful of counts. The chain employs TRBV4-1 and TRBJ1-1, with D maybe TRBD1 (5 bases). Germline CDR1 and CDR2: MGHRA and YSYEKL. The CDR3 spans 15 residues. The V end was cut by 4 bases, the J end by 3 bases, with 15 bases between. For the CDR3, the DNA is TGCGCCAGCAGCCCCCTGGCCCAGGGCCACACTGAAGCTTTCTTT. This encodes CASSPLAQGHTEAFF.

This rearrangement joins TRBV30 to TRBJ1-2, with 10 bases fitting TRBD1. This CDR3 comprises 16 residues. The germline V gene encodes CDR1 GTSNPN and CDR2 SVGIG (reference sequence). With 0 bases clipped from V and 8 bases from J, the junction kept 12 bases outside the gene matches. The CDR3 protein is CAWSVTRTGGRGGYTF. Here the CDR3 DNA reads TGTGCCTGGAGTGTAACAAGGACAGGGGGAAGGGGAGGCTACACCTTC.